This TCR beta chain was obtained from a study of CD8 T cells in Susac syndrome (dated by TCRdb to the late 2010s). About the investigation overall: Repertoire sequencing was used to test whether CD8+ T cell activation and differentiation in Susac syndrome was antigen driven.

General study outcomes and caveats: The TCR sequencing and HLA analysis was acknowledged to have included a relatively small number of individuals.

On this clonotype: This clone's antigen is unknown. No base-level quality is on record; no much larger clone is a single base apart.

Peripheral blood CD8+ and CD4+ T cells from healthy donors, Susac syndrome patients and multiple sclerosis patients were profiled using high-throughput TCR beta sequencing. Healthy donors were age- and sex-matched controls. Bulk CD8+ and CD4+ T cells were purified by magnetic negative isolation, whereas CD8+ TEMRA cells were enriched by FACS. Blood was drawn into EDTA tubes, processed within 24 hours, and PBMCs were isolated by density gradient centrifugation. PBMCs intended for TCR sequencing were cryopreserved in liquid nitrogen and thawed later in a water bath at 37 degrees C. The sorted or isolated CD4+, CD8+ and CD8+ TEMRA cells had a purity of 90% or higher. RNA was extracted using the RNeasy kit, and roughly 0.45 to 1 microgram was reverse transcribed with random hexamers. TCR beta CDR3 regions were amplified with the immunoSEQ multiplex PCR assay covering 54 Vbeta and 13 Jbeta segments. To correct PCR amplification bias, a synthetic template baseline was used for both primer optimization and computational correction. Concerning the study's data processing: Reads were annotated to V, D and J genes per IMGT and analyzed with immunoSEQ Analyzer, keeping only productive sequences. Clonality was computed as one minus Shannon entropy normalized by log2 of the number of productive unique sequences. For each patient and control, public and private clones were evaluated among the 100 most prevalent clones. Clones were defined as Susac-specific when absent from the healthy and MS cohorts, from about 970 published viral clones and from other ImmuneACCESS disease sequences. TCRdb reworked the public reads: Q25 trimming with fastp, MiXCR clone assembly, productive beta chains retained. Under each unique CDR3 protein, matching rows form one entry showing the most common genes and DNA. These V and J calls derive from TCRdb rather than the authors' analysis. In this sample the table shows 150,000 to 200,000 distinct CDR3 sequences, 92% of which occur a single time. The ten largest clones capture approximately 0.073% of the sample.

This receptor was taken from a human donor in good health. The sequencing input was CD4+ T cells from PBMCs.

For the CDR3, the sequence is CASSQEEAGPYGYTF. The nucleotide sequence reads TGCGCCAGCAGCCAAGAAGAGGCGGGGCCTTATGGCTACACCTTC. This receptor chain uses TRBV4-3 and TRBJ1-2; the D gene is possibly TRBD1, with 5 bases matching. A distance of 13 bases separates the germline ends of V and J, which lose 0 bases and 5 bases respectively. CDR1 and CDR2, looked up from the germline V gene, are LGHNA and YSLEER. The CDR3 runs 15 amino acids, cysteine and phenylalanine included. Solely the CDR3 DNA is kept, with 45 bases framed from the first base.